The 23 T cell receptor beta chains below come from one sample, sequenced in a study of Ad26.COV2.S vaccination and SARS-CoV-2 variants (dated by TCRdb to the early 2020s). Taken with the paper, the label for time point translates to: individuals recovered from natural SARS-CoV-2 infection. The library was built by means of the immunoSEQ multiplex PCR assay. TCRdb mirrors the immuneACCESS table, restricted to in-frame sequences. Some clones are absent from its copies; in checked studies, under half trace to an unresolved V gene, and the reason for the others is unknown. The sample yields hundreds of thousands of clones; about 90% were counted once. About 3.9% of the sample lies in the top ten. Source: peripheral blood, taken after recovery from COVID-19. These receptors all come from a human donor who had recovered from COVID-19.

The rearrangement joins TRBV7-9 to TRBJ1-2, with unresolved D. The germline V gene has CDR1 SEHNR and CDR2 FQNEAQ (reference sequence). Trimming cost V 5 bases and J 5 bases, with 12 bases left between them. There are 13 residues in the CDR3. Here the CDR3 DNA reads TGTGCCAGCAGCCCGTATACAGAGTATGGCTACACCTTC. Residues: CASSPYTEYGYTF.

The V call is TRBV29-1, the J call TRBJ1-2; tentatively, D is TRBD1 (6 bases). CDR3 size: 14 residues. V lost 6 bases and J lost 0, with 14 bases in between. Per germline, CDR1 SQVTM and CDR2 ANQGSEA. The CDR3 sequence: CSVEQGVANYGYTF. The CDR3 nucleotides are TGCAGCGTGGAACAGGGCGTTGCTAACTATGGCTACACCTTC.

This chain links TRBV5-1 with TRBJ2-2; 9 nucleotides align to TRBD2. V shed 4 bases, J shed 7 bases, and the junction held 8 bases outside the gene matches. The CDR3 contains 15 residues. The V gene's germline CDR1 is SGHRS and CDR2 YFSETQ. The CDR3, as DNA: TGCGCCAGCAGCCTCGGGACTAGCTCTCACGGGGAGCTGTTTTTT. Residues: CASSLGTSSHGELFF.

The chain has TRBV5-6 and TRBJ2-7; 15 positions match TRBD2. The germline V gene has CDR1 SGHDT and CDR2 YYEEEE. The V gene end was trimmed by 4 bases and the J gene end by 4 bases; junction bases not matched to a gene: 3. The CDR3 has 15 residues. The CDR3 region has the DNA TGTGCCAGCAGCCGGACTAGCGGGGGGGTATACGAGCAGTACTTC. The encoded protein is CASSRTSGGVYEQYF.

The rearrangement uses TRBV2 and TRBJ2-2; D is perhaps TRBD2 (5 bases). The CDR3 is 14 residues long. V dropped 7 bases and J dropped 5 bases, with 14 bases sitting between them. Germline V lookup: CDR1 SNHLY, CDR2 FYNNEI. The DNA of the CDR3 is TGTGCCAGCATCCGGGGTGAGGGTACCGGGGAGCTGTTTTTT. Residues: CASIRGEGTGELFF.

V gene TRBV19 combines with J gene TRBJ1-2, with D possibly being TRBD1 (5 bases). V lost 4 bases and J lost 4, with 28 bases in between. The CDR3 runs 19 residues. Looked up from germline, CDR1 is LNHDA and CDR2 is SQIVND (reference sequence). CDR3 DNA sequence: TGTGCCAGTAGTAGCCCCAGGGCGGGTGTTTACACTGGGCTCTATGGCTACACCTTC. The encoded protein is CASSSPRAGVYTGLYGYTF.

This rearrangement joins TRBV5-4 to TRBJ1-1; no clear D gene. The V and J ends lost 4 bases and 4 bases respectively, with 11 bases between them. The CDR3 has 13 residues. In germline, CDR1 is SGHNT, CDR2 YYREEE (reference sequence). The CDR3 sequence is CASSQPAGTEAFF. CDR3 DNA: TGTGCCAGCAGCCAGCCGGCGGGCACTGAAGCTTTCTTT.

The genes are TRBV2 and TRBJ1-2, with no clear D. The CDR3 covers 14 residues. V lost 4 bases, J lost 4 bases, and 13 bases lay in between. Germline-derived CDR1 and CDR2 are SNHLY and FYNNEI. This chain's CDR3 is CASSAPTDTYGYTF. CDR3 coding DNA: TGTGCCAGCAGTGCTCCGACGGATACCTATGGCTACACCTTC.

The chain uses TRBV7-9 and TRBJ1-1; a possible D gene is TRBD1 (6 bases). The germline gives CDR1 SEHNR, CDR2 FQNEAQ (reference sequence). The germline V and J ends were trimmed by 2 bases and 1 base, with 17 bases remaining between them. The CDR3 extends over 17 amino acids. This CDR3 is CASSLMESRGANTEAFF. DNA for the CDR3: TGTGCCAGCAGCTTAATGGAGAGTCGGGGGGCGAACACTGAAGCTTTCTTT.

In regard to this clone: The junction departs from the called germline gene at one end, perhaps through a read error. The chain recombines TRBV4-3 with TRBJ2-4; tentative D call: TRBD1 (6 bases). The germline gives CDR1 LGHNA, CDR2 YSLEER. The CDR3 sequence is 15 residues long. The CDR3 reads CASSQVVGARNIQYF. CDR3 DNA: TGCGCCAGCAGCCAAGTCGTGGGGGCCAGAAACATTCAGTACTTC.

The count of this clone is one. This sequence joins TRBV6-2 or TRBV6-3 and TRBJ2-2; a possible D gene is TRBD1 (5 bases). V lost 1 base and J 3 bases, leaving 9 bases between the germline ends. The germline CDR1 and CDR2 sequences are MNHEY and SVGEGT. The CDR3 is 15 residues long. The CDR3 DNA reads TGTGCCAGCAGTTACTATCAGGGTGACACCGGGGAGCTGTTTTTT. This translates into CASSYYQGDTGELFF.

The gene calls are TRBV4-1 and TRBJ1-1, with D uncertain. This CDR3 has 11 residues. The germline V gene encodes CDR1 MGHRA and CDR2 YSYEKL. With 3 bases removed from V and 8 bases from J, the gap between germline ends came to 7 bases. The chain's CDR3 is CASSHSDEAFF. In DNA form, the CDR3 reads TGCGCCAGCAGCCATTCAGACGAAGCTTTCTTT.

The V and J genes are TRBV5-6 and TRBJ2-6; D may be TRBD1 (5 bases). The CDR3 runs to 19 residues. The V and J ends lost 2 bases and 0 bases respectively, with 18 bases between them. Per the germline V gene, CDR1 is SGHDT and CDR2 is YYEEEE. This CDR3 reads CASSLLIRVGLSGANVLTF. The CDR3 coding sequence is TGTGCCAGCAGCTTATTGATCAGAGTGGGGCTCTCTGGGGCCAACGTCCTGACTTTC.

This rearrangement joins TRBV4-3 to TRBJ2-7; 8 nucleotides line up with TRBD2. V lost 2 bases to trimming and J lost 3 bases; unmatched junction nucleotides: 6. This CDR3 has 15 residues. Per germline, CDR1 LGHNA and CDR2 YSLEER. This CDR3 is CASSQIAGMSYEQYF. DNA for the CDR3: TGCGCCAGCAGCCAAATAGCGGGGATGAGCTACGAGCAGTACTTC.

This chain connects TRBV7-2 to TRBJ2-1, with 11 bases matching TRBD2. Per germline, CDR1 SGHTA and CDR2 FQGNSA. V dropped 8 bases and J dropped 1; count of bases not matched to a gene: 13. There are 18 residues in the CDR3. CDR3 region: CASRGTSGLVGSYNEQFF. The CDR3 DNA reads TGTGCCAGCCGTGGGACTAGCGGTCTCGTGGGTTCCTACAATGAGCAGTTCTTC.

This rearrangement joins TRBV5-1 to TRBJ1-2; TRBD1 matches at 9 bases. CDR1 is SGHRS, CDR2 YFSETQ, per germline. The CDR3 length is 16 residues. V was pared by 0 bases and J by 1 base, with 4 bases of the junction left unmatched. The CDR3, as DNA: TGCGCCAGCAGCTTGGGTGGGACAGGGCTTAACTATGGCTACACCTTC. Its translation is CASSLGGTGLNYGYTF.

The V gene is TRBV3-1 (or the pseudogene TRBV3-2), the J gene TRBJ1-1; D is uncertain. V was shortened by 4 bases and J by 5 bases, with 14 bases between the two germline ends. The germline CDR1 and CDR2 sequences are LGHDT and YNNKEL (reference sequence). The CDR3 consists of 14 residues. The CDR3 nucleotides read TGTGCCAGCAGCCCAATCTTAGGTGGTACTGAAGCTTTCTTT. It translates to CASSPILGGTEAFF.

This chain joins TRBV6-5 and TRBJ2-7; D gene unclear. The CDR3 is made up of 16 amino acids. Germline loops: CDR1 MNHEY, CDR2 SVGAGI. Trimming took 2 bases from V and 0 from J, leaving 14 bases between them. Here the CDR3 DNA reads TGTGCCAGCAGTTACGGCGAACAGTCTAGCTCCTACGAGCAGTACTTC. This encodes CASSYGEQSSSYEQYF.

V is TRBV5-1 and J is TRBJ2-6; D is possibly TRBD1 (6 bases). The CDR3 is 19 amino acids. V gave up 3 bases and J gave up 2 bases, with 21 bases separating them. CDR1 SGHRS and CDR2 YFSETQ come from the germline V gene. CDR3 amino acids: CASSSQVGGRLTGANVLTF. The CDR3 DNA reads as TGCGCCAGCAGCTCTCAGGTAGGGGGAAGGCTCACTGGGGCCAACGTCCTGACTTTC.

This chain uses TRBV27 with TRBJ1-1; tentative D call: TRBD1 (6 bases). Trimming stripped 2 bases from V and 5 bases from J, with 15 bases between. The CDR3 totals 15 residues. Germline V gene lookup returns CDR1 MNHEY and CDR2 SMNVEV (reference sequence). CDR3 in DNA: TGTGCCAGCAGTTTAAAGGGGACAAAGAAAACTGAAGCTTTCTTT. The encoded protein is CASSLKGTKKTEAFF.

The chain carries TRBV2 and TRBJ1-5, with D possibly being TRBD1 (5 bases). The germline V and J ends were trimmed by 6 bases and 4 bases, with 16 bases remaining between them. The CDR3 is made up of 15 amino acids. In germline, CDR1 is SNHLY, CDR2 FYNNEI. CDR3 protein: CASSGLRVGNQPQHF. The CDR3 DNA is TGTGCCAGCAGCGGACTCAGGGTGGGAAATCAGCCCCAGCATTTT.

The gene calls are TRBV6-6 and TRBJ1-2, with a weak D call TRBD1 (5 bases). CDR3 size: 16 residues. From germline, CDR1 is MNHNY and CDR2 SVGAGI (reference sequence). The V and J ends lost 6 bases and 0 bases respectively, with 17 bases between them. The CDR3 DNA sequence: TGTGCCAGCAGCTCGGGACCGGGCCGAGCTAACTATGGCTACACCTTC. This codes for CASSSGPGRANYGYTF.

This clone was observed once. The V call is TRBV12-3 or TRBV12-4, the J call TRBJ2-2; D might be TRBD2 (5 bases). Trimming took off 8 bases at V and 3 bases at J, with 7 bases between the two ends. The CDR3 consists of 12 residues. The DNA for the CDR3 is TGTGCCAGCGAGGGTTACACCGGGGAGCTGTTTTTT. Its translation is CASEGYTGELFF.